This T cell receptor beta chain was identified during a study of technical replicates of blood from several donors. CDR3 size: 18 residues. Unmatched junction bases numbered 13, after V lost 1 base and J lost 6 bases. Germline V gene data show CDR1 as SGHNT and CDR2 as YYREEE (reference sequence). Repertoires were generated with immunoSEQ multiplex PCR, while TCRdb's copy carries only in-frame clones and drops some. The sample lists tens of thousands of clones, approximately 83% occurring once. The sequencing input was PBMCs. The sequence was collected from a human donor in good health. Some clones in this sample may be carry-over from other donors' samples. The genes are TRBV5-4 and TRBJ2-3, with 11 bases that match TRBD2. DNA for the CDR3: TGTGCCAGCAGCTTGACACTAGCGGGAGTGGGCTGGGAGGATACGCAGTATTTT. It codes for CASSLTLAGVGWEDTQYF. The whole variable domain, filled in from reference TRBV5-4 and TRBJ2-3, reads ETGVTQSPTHLIKTRGQQVTLRCSSQSGHNTVSWYQQALGQGPQFIFQYYREEENGRGNFPPRFSGLQFPNYSSELNVNALELDDSALYLCASSLTLAGVGWEDTQYFGPGTRLTVL.